This entry concerns a single T cell receptor (beta chain). This specimen comes from a study of blood T cell repertoires in COVID-19. Study summary: In each case, the material was cDNA or gDNA derived from T cells, B-cell-depleted T cells, or PBMCs.

Donors were grouped by their self-reported clinical history. Only in-frame clones appear in the TCRdb table, and some are missing; sequencing was by immunoSEQ multiplex PCR. This sample carries 250,000 to 300,000 clones, approximately 91% of them seen once, and the ten largest clones take 2.3%. CDR1 is LGHNT and CDR2 is FRNRAP in the germline V gene. The CDR3 sequence is 17 residues long. V was trimmed by 0 bases and J by 3 bases, leaving 15 bases between them. This TCR came from a middle-aged woman with acute COVID-19. Sequencing was carried out using PBMCs or T cells enriched from blood (not recorded which). The chain carries TRBV12-5 and TRBJ1-5; the D gene is possibly TRBD1 (6 bases). CDR3 region: CASGLVIGGQFNQPQHF. CDR3 DNA: TGTGCTAGTGGTTTGGTAATAGGAGGACAGTTCAATCAGCCCCAGCATTTT.